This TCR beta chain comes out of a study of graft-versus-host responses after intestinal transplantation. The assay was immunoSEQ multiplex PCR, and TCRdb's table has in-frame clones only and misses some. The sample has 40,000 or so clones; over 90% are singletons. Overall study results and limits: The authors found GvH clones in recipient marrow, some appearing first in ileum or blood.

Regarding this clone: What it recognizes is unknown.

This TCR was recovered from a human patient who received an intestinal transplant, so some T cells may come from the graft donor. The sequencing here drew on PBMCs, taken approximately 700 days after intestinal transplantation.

In nucleotides, the CDR3 is TGTGCCAGTAGGTCCACGGGAGGAAAACTGTTTTTT. Translated: CASRSTGGKLFF. The chain combines TRBV19 with TRBJ1-4, with D hard to call. Germline-derived CDR1 and CDR2 are LNHDA and SQIVND (reference sequence). V lost 6 bases to trimming and J lost 10 bases, with 12 bases between them. This CDR3 contains 12 residues.